The 15 T cell receptor beta chains given below trace back to one sample, sequenced in a study of CD8 T cells in ankylosing spondylitis. TCRdb re-called the 5' RACE reads through MiXCR, storing one row per CDR3 protein. The sample holds about 140,000 distinct CDR3 sequences, around a third seen once. Sample: synovial fluid, either unsorted or a sorted T cell fraction (not recorded which). The source of these receptors is a male donor with ankylosing spondylitis.

The chain combines TRBV20-1 with TRBJ2-1; D is unresolved. Germline V gene lookup returns CDR1 DFQATT and CDR2 SNEGSKA (reference sequence). There are 12 residues in the CDR3. Trimming removed 4 bases at V and 5 bases at J, with 9 bases between. This chain's CDR3 is CSAIYANNEQFF. The CDR3 coding sequence is TGCAGTGCTATATATGCAAACAATGAGCAGTTCTTC.

The chain employs TRBV12-3 or TRBV12-4 and TRBJ2-7; TRBD2 agrees at 11 bases. The ends lost 6 bases at V and 5 bases at J; junction bases unmatched: 6. This CDR3 has 14 residues. The CDR3 sequence is CASSLAGGGNEQYF. The CDR3 region has the DNA TGTGCCAGCAGCCTAGCGGGAGGTGGGAACGAGCAGTACTTC.

This clonotype is medium-sized in the sample. The chain employs TRBV5-1 and TRBJ2-2, with D perhaps TRBD2 (6 bases). This CDR3 has 15 amino acids. CDR1 is SGHRS, CDR2 YFSETQ, per germline. Trimming left V 0 bases short and J 6 bases short, with 12 bases between. The CDR3 spells CASSLVHGEAGELFF. The CDR3 nucleotides are TGCGCCAGCAGCTTGGTCCACGGGGAGGCCGGGGAGCTGTTTTTT.

Notes on this clonotype: A much larger clone differs by one base, so this may be a read error. The rearrangement links TRBV20-1 to TRBJ1-2, with TRBD1 matching over 8 bases. Germline CDR1 and CDR2: DFQATT and SNEGSKA (reference sequence). V was pared by 6 bases and J by 6 bases, with 12 bases of the junction left unmatched. The CDR3 runs to 14 residues. CDR3 in DNA: TGCAGTGCCCTCCGACAGGGGACACGAGATGGCTACACCTTC. Its protein is CSALRQGTRDGYTF.

The rearrangement uses TRBV28 and TRBJ1-1; D is unclear. The CDR3 has 15 amino acids. Germline assignment: CDR1 MDHEN and CDR2 SYDVKM. Between the trimmed V and J ends, which lost 6 bases and 2 bases, there was a span of 16 bases. The CDR3 loop is CASSYYTRSNTEAFF. The DNA for the CDR3 is TGTGCCAGCAGCTACTATACTAGGTCCAACACTGAAGCTTTCTTT.

This clonotype has a handful of counts. This chain connects TRBV3-1 to TRBJ2-5; tentatively, D is TRBD2 (6 bases). This CDR3 has 15 residues. The germline V and J ends were trimmed by 4 bases and 2 bases, with 14 bases remaining between them. Germline V CDR1 and CDR2: LGHDT, YNNKEL (reference sequence). DNA for the CDR3: TGTGCCAGCAGCCGGGCTAATGGACTACAAGAGACCCAGTACTTC. The encoded protein is CASSRANGLQETQYF.

This clonotype was detected only once. V is TRBV29-1 and J is TRBJ1-3; D gene ambiguous. The ends were cut back, 7 bases at V and 0 bases at J, with 7 bases in the middle. This CDR3 is built from 12 residues. The germline CDR1 and CDR2 sequences are SQVTM and ANQGSEA. The CDR3 reads CSGGSSGNTIYF. CDR3 DNA: TGCAGCGGAGGATCCTCTGGAAACACCATATATTTT.

This clonotype is categorized as large. The rearrangement uses TRBV6-2 or TRBV6-3 and TRBJ2-4; 8 bases align to TRBD1. Germline V gene data show CDR1 as MNHEY and CDR2 as SVGEGT. J was trimmed by 4 bases and V by 6 bases; bases with no gene match: 2. The CDR3 covers 13 residues. CDR3 bases: TGTGCCAGCAGCCGGACAGGGAAAAACATTCAGTACTTC. Protein sequence: CASSRTGKNIQYF.

The genes are TRBV7-2 and TRBJ1-6, with TRBD1 identical over 11 bases. With V trimmed by 0 bases and J by 10 bases, 2 bases remained unmatched. This CDR3 spans 15 amino acids. Germline loops: CDR1 SGHTA, CDR2 FQGNSA. Here the CDR3 reads CASSLAGDRGSPLHF. CDR3 DNA sequence: TGTGCCAGCAGCTTAGCGGGGGACAGGGGGTCACCCCTCCACTTT.

This clonotype came up many times. The rearrangement uses TRBV6-2 or TRBV6-3 and TRBJ2-7; 12 bases line up with TRBD2. J lost 2 bases, V lost 2 bases, and 7 bases had no gene match. The CDR3 is 17 residues long. Germline CDR1 and CDR2: MNHEY and SVGEGT. The CDR3 DNA reads TGTGCCAGCAGTTACCCCTCGACTAGCGGGAGAGCCTACGAGCAGTACTTC. It codes for CASSYPSTSGRAYEQYF.

This clonotype has a count of ten or more. V is TRBV28 and J is TRBJ2-1; TRBD2 agrees at 9 bases. Germline-derived CDR1 and CDR2 are MDHEN and SYDVKM. CDR3 length: 15 amino acids. Written as DNA, the CDR3 is TGTGCTCAATCCTCGACTAGCGGCTTCTACAATGAGCAGTTCTTC. Translated: CAQSSTSGFYNEQFF. The full variable domain, completed using reference TRBV28 and TRBJ2-1, is DVKVTQSSRYLVKRTGEKVFLECVQDMDHENMFWYRQDPGLGLRLIYFSYDVKMKEKGDIPEGYSVSREKKERFSLILESASTNQTSMYLCAQSSTSGFYNEQFFGPGTRLTVL.

This clonotype was detected a few times. The V gene is TRBV7-3, the J gene TRBJ2-5; D is tentatively TRBD1 or TRBD2 (6 bases each). Germline V gives CDR1 SGHTA, CDR2 FQGTGA. The CDR3 length is 13 residues. Trimming pared 5 bases from V and 3 bases from J, leaving 10 bases between. The CDR3 DNA reads TGTGCCAGCAGCCGGGGGCCCGAAGAGACCCAGTACTTC. Encoded protein: CASSRGPEETQYF.

The table lists this clonotype with many counts. CDR3: CASSQVYGYNEQFF. The DNA for the CDR3 is TGTGCCAGCAGCCAAGTTTACGGCTACAATGAGCAGTTCTTC. The gene calls are TRBV3-1 and TRBJ2-1; D is unresolved. The CDR3 has 14 residues. The V end lost 1 base, the J end lost 3 bases, and 7 bases lay between the germline ends. Germline V gene data show CDR1 as LGHDT and CDR2 as YNNKEL (reference sequence).

This clonotype showed up many times. This chain uses TRBV20-1 with TRBJ2-3; perhaps TRBD1 as D (5 bases). The V gene's germline CDR1 is DFQATT and CDR2 SNEGSKA (reference sequence). V lost 6 bases and J lost 1, with 17 bases in between. The CDR3 is made up of 15 amino acids. CDR3 nucleotides: TGCAGTGCAACGATCAGGGCCCAGGGCACAGATACGCAGTATTTT. The encoded protein is CSATIRAQGTDTQYF.

DNA for the CDR3: TGTGCCAGCAGTTATATGCACGAGCAGTACTTC. Translation gives CASSYMHEQYF. The chain has TRBV6-5 and TRBJ2-7; D is undetermined. Germline V gene sequence: CDR1 MNHEY, CDR2 SVGAGI. The CDR3 runs 11 residues. Deletions cut 3 bases from V and 5 bases from J, with 5 bases between.